The 25 T cell receptor beta chains given below trace back to one sample, sequenced in a study of blood T cell repertoires in COVID-19. Repertoires were generated with immunoSEQ multiplex PCR, while TCRdb's copy carries only in-frame clones and drops some. Of under 95,000 clones listed, about nine tenths were seen once; the top ten hold over 4.5%. Sequenced material: peripheral blood. The source of these receptors is a human donor in a cohort sampled during active COVID-19.

The genes are TRBV6-5 and TRBJ1-2; D uncertain. This CDR3 region has 12 residues. Germline CDR1 MNHEY, CDR2 SVGAGI. V lost 8 bases, J lost 2 bases, and 9 bases lay in between. CDR3 nucleotides: TGTGCCAGCCGGGAGGTGAACTATGGCTACACCTTC. It specifies CASREVNYGYTF.

The chain has TRBV6-2 or TRBV6-3 and TRBJ2-3; 15 positions match TRBD2. CDR1 is MNHEY and CDR2 is SVGEGT in the germline V gene. CDR3 length: 16 amino acids. The trim removed 6 bases at V and 4 bases at J, leaving 5 bases unmatched. This CDR3 is CASSHRTSGGADTQYF. CDR3 in DNA: TGTGCCAGCAGCCACCGGACTAGCGGGGGGGCAGATACGCAGTATTTT.

The V gene is TRBV6-6, the J gene TRBJ2-2; 7 bases map to TRBD2. Germline V gene data show CDR1 as MNHNY and CDR2 as SVGAGI (reference sequence). The CDR3 length is 15 residues. Trimming at V came to 2 bases and at J to 4 bases, leaving 4 bases not matched to a gene. Here the CDR3 DNA reads TGTGCCAGCAGTTACGACCGGGGGGTCACCGGGGAGCTGTTTTTT. Amino acid sequence: CASSYDRGVTGELFF.

V and J are TRBV2 and TRBJ1-2, with 7 nucleotides matching TRBD1. The length of the CDR3 is 13 residues. Trimming cost V 8 bases and J 7 bases; bases outside gene matches: 10. Germline CDR1 SNHLY, CDR2 FYNNEI. In DNA form, the CDR3 reads TGTGCCAGCGGAACTCTAGGGGGCTTTGGCTACACCTTC. It encodes CASGTLGGFGYTF.

V is TRBV29-1 and J is TRBJ2-1, with D perhaps matching TRBD2 (7 bases). The ends were cut back, 6 bases at V and 0 bases at J, with 15 bases in the middle. Per the germline V gene, CDR1 is SQVTM and CDR2 is ANQGSEA. This CDR3 is built from 15 residues. The CDR3: CSVSGGGSSYNEQFF. DNA for the CDR3: TGCAGCGTCTCGGGGGGCGGTAGCTCCTACAATGAGCAGTTCTTC.

This chain connects TRBV7-9 to TRBJ1-1; D remains unclear. CDR3 length equals 14 residues. V lost 3 bases, J lost 1 base, and 9 bases lay in between. Germline values: CDR1 SEHNR, CDR2 FQNEAQ (reference sequence). The CDR3 DNA sequence: TGTGCCAGCAGCTTGGGCCTCCCGAACACTGAAGCTTTCTTT. It yields the protein CASSLGLPNTEAFF. Based on the CDR3 plus reference TRBV7-9 and TRBJ1-1, the full variable domain is DTGVSQNPRHKITKRGQNVTFRCDPISEHNRLYWYRQTLGQGPEFLTYFQNEAQLEKSRLLSDRFSAERPKGSFSTLEIQRTEQGDSAMYLCASSLGLPNTEAFFGQGTRLTVV.

This clone was seen a single time. The chain couples TRBV5-1 to TRBJ2-7, with 14 nucleotides matching TRBD2. The CDR3 consists of 20 residues. V was pared by 1 base and J by 4 bases, with 16 bases of the junction left unmatched. CDR1 is SGHRS and CDR2 is YFSETQ in the germline V gene. The CDR3 DNA follows: TGCGCCAGCAGCTTGTGGCCGACTAGCGGGAGGGCCGGGGGCCTTTACGAGCAGTACTTC. It codes for CASSLWPTSGRAGGLYEQYF. The full variable domain, with the rest looked up from reference TRBV5-1 and TRBJ2-7, is KAGVTQTPRYLIKTRGQQVTLSCSPISGHRSVSWYQQTPGQGLQFLFEYFSETQRNKGNFPGRFSGRQFSNSRSEMNVSTLELGDSALYLCASSLWPTSGRAGGLYEQYFGPGTRLTVT.

The V call is TRBV7-6, the J call TRBJ2-7; 13 bases are a match to TRBD2. Germline trimming cut 5 bases from V and 5 bases from J; bases unmatched to any gene: 9. The CDR3 contains 16 residues. Looked up from germline, CDR1 is SGHVS and CDR2 is FNYEAQ. CDR3 coding DNA: TGTGCCAGCAGCCTCCGGACTAGCGGGAGCTTCAACGAGCAGTACTTC. Its protein is CASSLRTSGSFNEQYF.

This chain connects TRBV5-1 to TRBJ2-3; 9 bases agree with TRBD2. CDR1 and CDR2 from the germline V gene are SGHRS and YFSETQ. V shed 0 bases and J 1 base; nucleotides not matched to a gene: 3. The CDR3 has 16 residues. In DNA, the CDR3 is TGCGCCAGCAGCTTGGCGACTAGCGGTCGCACAGATACGCAGTATTTT. Protein: CASSLATSGRTDTQYF.

The genes are TRBV4-1 and TRBJ2-7, with no clear D. The CDR3 has 13 amino acids. With 0 bases removed from V and 3 bases from J, the gap between germline ends came to 6 bases. Germline CDR1 and CDR2: MGHRA and YSYEKL. The CDR3 sequence: CASSQEPGYEQYF. CDR3 coding DNA: TGCGCCAGCAGCCAAGAGCCGGGCTACGAGCAGTACTTC.

The V and J genes are TRBV6-4 and TRBJ1-1; D call uncertain. Germline V lookup: CDR1 MRHNA, CDR2 SNTAGT. The V and J ends lost 4 bases and 2 bases respectively, with 11 bases between them. This CDR3 spans 14 amino acids. CDR3 loop: CASSVGDGNTEAFF. The CDR3, as DNA: TGTGCCAGCAGTGTAGGAGACGGAAACACTGAAGCTTTCTTT.

The rearrangement joins TRBV12-5 to TRBJ2-7; a possible D gene is TRBD2 (5 bases). The germline gives CDR1 LGHNT, CDR2 FRNRAP. V lost 5 bases and J 6 bases, leaving 11 bases between the germline ends. CDR3 size: 12 residues. The CDR3 sequence is CASGPQDFEQYF. The CDR3 bases are TGTGCTAGTGGTCCTCAGGACTTCGAGCAGTACTTC.

The CDR3 DNA reads as TGCGCCAGCAGCCAAGTGGGGGCTAGTGGAAACACCATATATTTT. It specifies CASSQVGASGNTIYF. The chain uses TRBV4-1 and TRBJ1-3; TRBD1 is a possible D gene (6 bases). The CDR3 sequence is 15 residues long. V was clipped by 1 base and J by 3 bases, with 10 bases between them. Germline CDR1 MGHRA, CDR2 YSYEKL.

The gene calls are TRBV7-9 and TRBJ1-5; TRBD1 might be the D (6 bases). Germline CDR1 and CDR2: SEHNR and FQNEAQ (reference sequence). V was clipped by 5 bases and J by 5 bases, with 10 bases between them. The CDR3 is 13 amino acids. The CDR3, as DNA: TGTGCCAGCAGCCGGGACACCGATCAGCCCCAGCATTTT. Translating gives CASSRDTDQPQHF.

This clone was picked up a small number of times. V usage is TRBV18 and J usage is TRBJ2-3; 8 bases match TRBD2. There are 17 residues in the CDR3. V lost 6 bases to trimming and J lost 5 bases; unmatched junction nucleotides: 16. Germline values: CDR1 KGHSH, CDR2 LQKENI. CDR3 sequence: CASSPLAAAGVGDTQYF. The CDR3 DNA reads as TGTGCCAGCTCTCCGCTGGCGGCAGCGGGAGTGGGAGATACGCAGTATTTT.

The chain has TRBV18 and TRBJ1-5, with 8 bases identical to TRBD1. Germline loops: CDR1 KGHSH, CDR2 LQKENI. The CDR3 is 14 residues long. Trimming at V came to 6 bases and at J to 5 bases, leaving 6 bases not matched to a gene. CDR3 DNA: TGTGCCAGCTCTCCGGACAGGGATTATCAGCCCCAGCATTTT. It specifies CASSPDRDYQPQHF.

The rearrangement joins TRBV19 to TRBJ2-1; possibly TRBD1 for D (6 bases). This CDR3 has 15 amino acids. Deletions cut 5 bases from V and 0 bases from J, with 11 bases between. Germline V gene lookup returns CDR1 LNHDA and CDR2 SQIVND (reference sequence). The CDR3 loop is CASSAGQNSYNEQFF. The DNA for the CDR3 is TGTGCCAGTAGTGCAGGACAGAACTCCTACAATGAGCAGTTCTTC. Supplemented by reference TRBV19 and TRBJ2-1, the full variable domain reads DGGITQSPKYLFRKEGQNVTLSCEQNLNHDAMYWYRQDPGQGLRLIYYSQIVNDFQKGDIAEGYSVSREKKESFPLTVTSAQKNPTAFYLCASSAGQNSYNEQFFGPGTRLTVL.

J is TRBJ2-7 and V is TRBV27, with D perhaps matching TRBD1 (6 bases). This CDR3 region has 14 residues. The V and J ends lost 5 bases and 2 bases respectively, with 13 bases between them. Germline CDR1 MNHEY, CDR2 SMNVEV (reference sequence). Here the CDR3 DNA reads TGTGCCAGCAGTCGCGTGGGACAAACCTACGAGCAGTACTTC. It specifies CASSRVGQTYEQYF.

This clone has more than one count but fewer than ten. V gene TRBV6-5 combines with J gene TRBJ1-1; a weak D match, TRBD1 (5 bases). This CDR3 has 13 residues. Trimming stripped 6 bases from V and 1 base from J, with 9 bases between. Germline V gene lookup returns CDR1 MNHEY and CDR2 SVGAGI. CDR3 sequence (DNA): TGTGCCAGCAGGGACACAGGGAACACTGAAGCTTTCTTT. It is translated as CASRDTGNTEAFF.

V gene TRBV4-1 combines with J gene TRBJ2-2; 9 nucleotides align to TRBD1. Losses at the gene ends were 3 bases for V and 8 bases for J; bases not matched to a gene: 7. The CDR3 sequence is 15 residues long. The germline V gene has CDR1 MGHRA and CDR2 YSYEKL. The CDR3 region has the DNA TGCGCCAGCAGCCAGGCTGGACAGGGGTTGGGGGAGCTGTTTTTT. This encodes CASSQAGQGLGELFF.

This rearrangement joins TRBV9 to TRBJ2-2; 7 bases are a match to TRBD1. CDR3 length: 14 residues. V was clipped by 4 bases and J by 4 bases; unmatched bases: 4. Germline loops: CDR1 SGDLS, CDR2 YYNGEE. CDR3 residues: CASSSTGITGELFF. In DNA form, the CDR3 reads TGTGCCAGCAGCTCGACAGGGATCACCGGGGAGCTGTTTTTT.

The rearrangement joins TRBV7-6 to TRBJ2-7; 14 bases agree with TRBD2. Germline V gives CDR1 SGHVS, CDR2 FNYEAQ. The CDR3 totals 14 residues. With 5 bases clipped from V and 5 bases from J, the junction kept 2 bases outside the gene matches. The CDR3 DNA sequence: TGTGCCAGCAGCGGGACTAGCGGGAGCCACGAGCAGTACTTC. Translated, it gives CASSGTSGSHEQYF.

The V gene is TRBV4-2, the J gene TRBJ2-3; D is ambiguous. Germline assignment: CDR1 LGHNA and CDR2 YNFKEQ. The CDR3 has 15 amino acids. Trimming pared 1 base from V and 4 bases from J, leaving 12 bases between. The chain's CDR3 is CASSQVQDSPDTQYF. The CDR3 DNA follows: TGTGCCAGCAGCCAAGTCCAGGATTCCCCAGATACGCAGTATTTT.

V usage is TRBV28 and J usage is TRBJ2-3; D possibly corresponds to TRBD2 (7 bases). The CDR3 extends over 11 amino acids. Trimming pared 6 bases from V and 11 bases from J, leaving 12 bases between. Germline CDR1 and CDR2: MDHEN and SYDVKM. CDR3 residues: CASSPRGGQYF. For the CDR3, the DNA is TGTGCCAGCAGCCCTAGGGGGGGGCAGTATTTT.

This chain's CDR3 is CASSLQGVNYGYTF. For the CDR3, the DNA is TGTGCCAGCAGCCTTCAAGGGGTGAACTATGGCTACACCTTC. The V and J genes are TRBV11-2 and TRBJ1-2; D might be TRBD1 (5 bases). This CDR3 has 14 residues. V shed 5 bases and J shed 2 bases, with 12 bases lying between them. From germline, CDR1 is SGHAT and CDR2 FQNNGV.